The 23 T cell receptor beta chains listed next were all sequenced from one sample in a study of cytomegalovirus exposure and HLA in healthy donors. The data were produced by immunoSEQ multiplex PCR, yet TCRdb's version contains in-frame clones alone and is incomplete. This table has approximately 280,000 clones, just over 85% appearing once. The sequenced sample consisted of PBMCs. The source is a woman aged 18-29 years in good health and CMV-seronegative.

V is TRBV19 and J is TRBJ1-5, with unresolved D. CDR3 length: 15 residues. The V gene's germline CDR1 is LNHDA and CDR2 SQIVND (reference sequence). The V end lost 5 bases, the J end lost 3 bases, and 14 bases lay between the germline ends. CDR3: CASSPAGSPNQPQHF. The CDR3 DNA is TGTGCCAGTAGTCCCGCCGGGTCCCCCAATCAGCCCCAGCATTTT.

This clone came up once. This chain uses TRBV30 with TRBJ1-2, with D possibly TRBD1 on 5 matching bases. The V gene's germline CDR1 is GTSNPN and CDR2 SVGIG (reference sequence). Trimming shortened V by 4 bases and J by 4 bases, and 13 bases separated the two germline ends. This CDR3 has 13 residues. CDR3 sequence: CAWTPRGGYGYTF. CDR3 bases: TGTGCCTGGACCCCACGGGGGGGCTATGGCTACACCTTC.

The J gene is TRBJ2-3, the V gene TRBV4-1; 7 nucleotides agree with TRBD2. The CDR3 is 18 amino acids. The germline gives CDR1 MGHRA, CDR2 YSYEKL. With 0 bases clipped from V and 2 bases from J, the junction kept 11 bases outside the gene matches. The CDR3 coding sequence is TGCGCCAGCAGCCAAGATGCCGTAAGCGGGGTGAACACAGATACGCAGTATTTT. This translates into CASSQDAVSGVNTDTQYF.

V and J are TRBV7-2 and TRBJ1-1, with D unclear. Deletions cut 3 bases from V and 4 bases from J, with 9 bases between. The CDR3 has 13 amino acids. Germline V gene data show CDR1 as SGHTA and CDR2 as FQGNSA. The CDR3 reads CASSFFRVTEAFF. DNA for the CDR3: TGTGCCAGCAGCTTCTTCCGGGTCACTGAAGCTTTCTTT.

The chain is built from TRBV5-6 and TRBJ2-7; possible D gene TRBD1, 6 bases. Trimming pared 4 bases from V and 3 bases from J, leaving 8 bases between. Germline lookup yields CDR1 SGHDT and CDR2 YYEEEE. This CDR3 is 12 amino acids long. CDR3 amino acids: CASSGDNYEQYF. The DNA for the CDR3 is TGTGCCAGCAGCGGGGACAACTACGAGCAGTACTTC.

This clone appeared a few times. The rearrangement uses TRBV19 and TRBJ2-6, with D hard to call. The CDR3 is 15 residues long. Germline values: CDR1 LNHDA, CDR2 SQIVND (reference sequence). V dropped 1 base and J dropped 6 bases, with 10 bases sitting between them. CDR3: CASSIGRLEANVLTF. The CDR3 DNA is TGTGCCAGTAGTATAGGGCGGTTGGAGGCCAACGTCCTGACTTTC.

This clone was observed a handful of times. The chain joins TRBV6-5 to TRBJ2-7; D is undetermined. CDR1 is MNHEY, CDR2 SVGAGI, per germline. This CDR3 contains 12 residues. Trimming pared 5 bases from V and 3 bases from J, leaving 8 bases between. This CDR3 is CASSPAGYEQYF. Here the CDR3 DNA reads TGTGCCAGCAGTCCCGCCGGCTACGAGCAGTACTTC.

A few counts support this clone. The chain joins TRBV18 to TRBJ1-2, with a weak D call TRBD1 (6 bases). CDR1 is KGHSH, CDR2 LQKENI, per germline. The CDR3 length is 14 residues. Between the trimmed V and J ends, which lost 2 bases and 4 bases, there was a span of 11 bases. The CDR3 DNA reads TGTGCCAGCTCACCAACCGACAGGATCTATGGCTACACCTTC. It codes for CASSPTDRIYGYTF.

This sequence joins TRBV2 and TRBJ2-1, with 8 bases aligning to TRBD1. Trimming removed 7 bases from V and 0 bases from J; junction bases left unmatched: 2. From germline, CDR1 is SNHLY and CDR2 FYNNEI. The CDR3 length is 14 residues. CDR3 region: CASTTGVSYNEQFF. As DNA, the CDR3 is TGTGCCAGCACGACAGGGGTCTCCTACAATGAGCAGTTCTTC.

V is TRBV2 and J is TRBJ1-2, with TRBD1 matching over 9 bases. Trimming at V came to 6 bases and at J to 8 bases, leaving 10 bases not matched to a gene. The CDR3 is 14 amino acids. CDR1 and CDR2 from the germline V gene are SNHLY and FYNNEI. The CDR3 nucleotides read TGTGCCAGCAGAGGGGGACAGGGCTTATGGGGCTACACCTTC. This encodes CASRGGQGLWGYTF.

CDR3 protein: CASRTRDRVITEAFF. The CDR3 bases are TGTGCCAGCAGGACCCGGGACAGGGTAATCACTGAAGCTTTCTTT. This chain uses TRBV6-5 with TRBJ1-1; the match to TRBD1 covers 9 bases. CDR1 is MNHEY, CDR2 SVGAGI, per germline. The CDR3 sequence is 15 residues long. Trimming cost V 6 bases and J 4 bases; bases outside gene matches: 9.

The chain combines TRBV14 with TRBJ2-7; 9 positions agree with TRBD1. CDR1 and CDR2 (germline): SGHDN, FVKESK. The CDR3 is 14 residues long. V trimming: 2 bases; J trimming: 2 bases; junction bases outside the gene matches: 1. The CDR3 sequence: CASSQNRGPYEQYF. The CDR3 bases are TGTGCCAGCAGCCAAAACAGGGGGCCCTACGAGCAGTACTTC. The variable domain in full, with the rest retrieved from reference TRBV14 and TRBJ2-7, is EAGVTQFPSHSVIEKGQTVTLRCDPISGHDNLYWYRRVMGKEIKFLLHFVKESKQDESGMPNNRFLAERTGGTYSTLKVQPAELEDSGVYFCASSQNRGPYEQYFGPGTRLTVT.

J is TRBJ2-1 and V is TRBV9, with D perhaps matching TRBD1 (6 bases). CDR1 is SGDLS and CDR2 is YYNGEE in the germline V gene. V lost 4 bases and J 7 bases, leaving 21 bases between the germline ends. The length of the CDR3 is 16 residues. The DNA for the CDR3 is TGTGCCAGCAGCCCCGGTAGTGGGCTAACAGGGAATGAGCAGTTCTTC. It specifies CASSPGSGLTGNEQFF.

This chain joins TRBV2 and TRBJ1-6; possibly TRBD1 for D (5 bases). V gave up 6 bases and J gave up 6 bases, with 6 bases separating them. CDR1 is SNHLY, CDR2 FYNNEI, per germline. This CDR3 spans 12 amino acids. CDR3 sequence: CASRQGNSPLHF. CDR3 nucleotides: TGTGCCAGCAGGCAGGGTAATTCACCCCTCCACTTT.

The chain has TRBV6-1 and TRBJ2-5, with TRBD2 matching over 14 bases. The germline gives CDR1 MNHNS, CDR2 SASEGT. The V gene end was trimmed by 1 base and the J gene end by 5 bases; junction bases not matched to a gene: 3. This CDR3 comprises 16 residues. CDR3 loop: CASSEVGTSGSETQYF. The CDR3, as DNA: TGTGCCAGCAGTGAAGTGGGGACTAGCGGGAGCGAGACCCAGTACTTC.

This CDR3 reads CASSLGGGKVTQYF. CDR3 in DNA: TGTGCCAGCAGCTTGGGTGGGGGCAAAGTTACGCAGTATTTT. The chain couples TRBV5-4 to TRBJ2-3; D may be TRBD1 (6 bases). The CDR3 covers 14 residues. V shed 0 bases and J shed 8 bases, with 13 bases lying between them. Germline V gene data show CDR1 as SGHNT and CDR2 as YYREEE (reference sequence). Full variable domain (rest looked up from reference TRBV5-4 and TRBJ2-3): ETGVTQSPTHLIKTRGQQVTLRCSSQSGHNTVSWYQQALGQGPQFIFQYYREEENGRGNFPPRFSGLQFPNYSSELNVNALELDDSALYLCASSLGGGKVTQYFGPGTRLTVL.

The V and J genes are TRBV6-1 and TRBJ1-2; 11 bases are shared with TRBD1. The J segment lost 10 bases and the V segment lost 6 bases, leaving 7 bases of the junction unmatched. The CDR3 consists of 13 residues. Germline assignment: CDR1 MNHNS and CDR2 SASEGT. CDR3 nucleotide sequence: TGTGCCAGCAGGGGGACAGGGGGTCGTGACTACACCTTC. It encodes CASRGTGGRDYTF.

V gene TRBV30 combines with J gene TRBJ2-1, with TRBD2 matching over 7 bases. CDR1 GTSNPN and CDR2 SVGIG come from the germline V gene (reference sequence). The ends lost 4 bases at V and 4 bases at J; junction bases unmatched: 7. CDR3 length: 14 residues. The CDR3 DNA reads TGTGCCTGGAAGCCCCTAGCGGTGTACAATGAGCAGTTCTTC. Translating it yields CAWKPLAVYNEQFF. The variable domain in full, completed from reference TRBV30 and TRBJ2-1, reads SQTIHQWPATLVQPVGSPLSLECTVEGTSNPNLYWYRQAAGRGLQLLFYSVGIGQISSEVPQNLSASRPQDRQFILSSKKLLLSDSGFYLCAWKPLAVYNEQFFGPGTRLTVL.

V usage is TRBV29-1 and J usage is TRBJ1-1; 8 bases line up with TRBD1. The CDR3 contains 13 residues. Germline lookup yields CDR1 SQVTM and CDR2 ANQGSEA. J gave up 1 base and V 5 bases, and 3 bases lay outside the gene matches. CDR3 coding DNA: TGCAGCGTTCGGGACAGGTGGAACACTGAAGCTTTCTTT. This encodes CSVRDRWNTEAFF.

The chain's CDR3 is CASSAGQGYGYTF. CDR3 bases: TGCGCCAGCAGTGCAGGACAGGGATATGGCTACACCTTC. The chain uses TRBV10-1 and TRBJ1-2; the match to TRBD1 covers 8 bases. The CDR3 is made up of 13 amino acids. Germline V gives CDR1 WNHNN, CDR2 SYGVQD (reference sequence). With V trimmed by 4 bases and J by 5 bases, 3 bases remained unmatched.

The chain employs TRBV30 and TRBJ2-1; no clear D. Per germline, CDR1 GTSNPN and CDR2 SVGIG (reference sequence). V was shortened by 4 bases and J by 2 bases, with 6 bases between the two germline ends. The CDR3 runs 12 residues. The CDR3 sequence: CAWTLTYNEQFF. CDR3 in DNA: TGTGCCTGGACTCTAACCTACAATGAGCAGTTCTTC.

The chain is built from TRBV27 and TRBJ1-2; D is unclear. The CDR3 extends over 15 amino acids. Looked up from germline, CDR1 is MNHEY and CDR2 is SMNVEV (reference sequence). Between the trimmed V and J ends, which lost 5 bases and 1 base, there was a span of 14 bases. The CDR3 DNA reads TGTGCCAGCAGTCCCGAGGCCCACTTTAACTATGGCTACACCTTC. Residues: CASSPEAHFNYGYTF.

The chain couples TRBV27 to TRBJ2-5; TRBD1 matches at 9 bases. The CDR3 covers 14 residues. The V segment lost 6 bases and the J segment 3 bases; nucleotides outside the gene matches: 5. Germline V lookup: CDR1 MNHEY, CDR2 SMNVEV (reference sequence). In DNA form, the CDR3 reads TGTGCCAGCAGCCGCTGGGACAGGGAAGAGACCCAGTACTTC. It translates to CASSRWDREETQYF.